One and the same sample provided the 14 T cell receptor beta chains below, sequenced in a study of CD4 and CD8 cells across lung adenocarcinoma regions. TCRdb re-derived calls from the PCR reads in MiXCR, one entry per CDR3 protein. The sample includes 9,500 to 15,000 distinct CDR3 sequences, more than 45% of them seen just once. Sequencing was performed on CD8+ T cells from the margin of a lung tumor. Every receptor here comes from a female donor with lung adenocarcinoma. The CD4 and CD8 labels of this study may be unreliable.

About this clonotype itself: The junction and the germline gene differ at one end; a read error may be behind it. The chain joins TRBV6-4 to TRBJ2-2; D tentatively fits TRBD1 or TRBD2 (5 bases each). The CDR3 is 14 amino acids. Germline values: CDR1 MRHNA, CDR2 SNTAGT. The CDR3 here is CASSDSSDTGALFF. The CDR3 bases are TGTGCCAGCAGTGACTCTAGCGACACCGGGGCGCTGTTTTTT.

In regard to this clonotype: A junction boundary mismatches the germline segment, possibly from a read error. The V gene is TRBV6-1, the J gene TRBJ2-3, with 8 bases aligning to TRBD2. Germline CDR1 MNHNS, CDR2 SASEGT. This CDR3 comprises 15 residues. The CDR3 nucleotides are TGTGCCAGGGGTCCGGGGGGGGGGGGCCCAGATACCCAGTATTTT. This gives the protein CARGPGGGGPDTQYF.

On this clonotype: The junction does not match germline at one end; this may be a read error. The chain links TRBV12-3 or TRBV12-4 to TRBJ2-5; D is uncertain. The CDR3 spans 11 residues. The CDR3 reads CASSYQETQYF. The CDR3 DNA reads as TGTGCCAGCAGTTACCAAGAGACGCAGTACTTC.

As concerns this clonotype: One end of the junction does not line up with germline, which may come from a read error. The V and J genes are TRBV6-1 and TRBJ2-1, with D perhaps TRBD1 (6 bases). This CDR3 spans 14 amino acids. Per germline, CDR1 MNHNS and CDR2 SASEGT. The CDR3 spells CASSDLEPYREQFF. The CDR3 DNA is TGTGCCAGCAGTGATTTGGAGCCTTACAGGGAGCAGTTTTTT.

This clonotype appeared a few times. The V gene is TRBV6-1, the J gene TRBJ1-4; D is perhaps TRBD1 (5 bases). Germline values: CDR1 MNHNS, CDR2 SASEGT. V was trimmed by 7 bases and J by 6 bases, leaving 18 bases between them. The CDR3 is made up of 15 amino acids. Here the CDR3 DNA reads TGTGCCAGCACTGGACCGGAAGACAGATATGAAAAACTGTTTTTT. It specifies CASTGPEDRYEKLFF.

This clonotype has at least ten counts. The chain links TRBV9 to TRBJ2-1; tentative D call: TRBD2 (6 bases). The J call is in doubt because the DNA end fits TRBJ2-5 better. This CDR3 region has 17 residues. Germline values: CDR1 SGDLS, CDR2 YYNGEE. CDR3 in amino acids: CASSPPLGGREQETQYF. For the CDR3, the DNA is TGTGCCAGCAGCCCACCCTTGGGGGGTAGGGAACAAGAGACCCAGTACTTC.

The rearrangement links TRBV10-3 to TRBJ2-2, with 7 bases lining up with TRBD2. CDR3 length: 17 residues. V gave up 10 bases and J gave up 16 bases; unmatched junction bases: 30. CDR1 and CDR2 from the germline V gene are ENHRY and SYGVKD. The CDR3 sequence: CASRDYDSFASTGTQFF. For the CDR3, the DNA is TGTGCCAGCAGGGACTACGACTCGTTCGCGAGCACCGGGACGCAGTTTTTT.

The genes are TRBV5-1 and TRBJ2-1; 8 nucleotides align to TRBD2. The last part of the DNA fits TRBJ2-7 better; the J call may be wrong. The CDR3 length is 16 residues. CDR1 and CDR2 from the germline V gene are SGHRS and YFSETQ. This CDR3 reads CASSPGGGTASYEQYF. CDR3 coding DNA: TGCGCCAGCAGCCCGGGGGGGGGGACGGCGTCCTACGAGCAGTACTTC.

The chain recombines TRBV6-1 with TRBJ2-1, with TRBD1 identical over 9 bases. The V and J ends lost 9 bases and 8 bases, in that order; junction bases with no gene match: 17. The CDR3 runs to 16 residues. CDR1 is MNHNS, CDR2 SASEGT, per germline. The CDR3 DNA reads as TGTGCCAGTGACAAGGACAGGGGCGGCGGGGGCGATGAGCAGTTCTTC. It encodes CASDKDRGGGGDEQFF.

This clonotype is labeled as medium-sized. The chain has TRBV6-5 and TRBJ2-3; D is unclear. The end of the DNA is better explained by TRBJ2-7, so the J call may be wrong. CDR1 and CDR2 from the germline V gene are MNHEY and SVGAGI. This CDR3 has 10 amino acids. CDR3 sequence: CASSSREQYF. The CDR3 DNA reads as TGTGCCAGCAGTTCACGCGAGCAGTACTTC.

The rearrangement joins TRBV27 to TRBJ1-1; D remains ambiguous. V was clipped by 5 bases and J by 1 base, with 8 bases between them. Germline V lookup: CDR1 MNHEY, CDR2 SMNVEV (reference sequence). This CDR3 has 13 amino acids. CDR3 sequence (DNA): TGTGCCAGCAGTACCTCAAAGAACACTGAAGCTTTCTTT. Translating gives CASSTSKNTEAFF.

V is TRBV10-3 and J is TRBJ2-5; D is uncertain. With 11 bases removed from V and 0 bases from J, the gap between germline ends came to 13 bases. Germline CDR1 is ENHRY and CDR2 is SYGVKD. This CDR3 comprises 13 residues. Here the CDR3 reads CAVRDWNQETQYF. The DNA for the CDR3 is TGTGCCGTCCGAGATTGGAACCAAGAGACCCAGTACTTC.

This clonotype was seen ten or more times. This sequence joins TRBV6-5 and TRBJ1-1; a weak D match, TRBD1 (5 bases). CDR3 size: 13 residues. Germline values: CDR1 MNHEY, CDR2 SVGAGI. Trimming removed 0 bases from V and 10 bases from J, with 12 bases in between. CDR3 DNA: TGTGCCAGCAGTTACTCACCGGGGGTAGGAGCTTTCTTT. Protein: CASSYSPGVGAFF.

In DNA, the CDR3 is TGCAGTGCTGACAGCGGGGGGGCCTACAATGAGCAGTTCTTC. This encodes CSADSGGAYNEQFF. This chain links TRBV20-1 with TRBJ2-1; the match to TRBD2 covers 10 bases. The germline CDR1 and CDR2 sequences are DFQATT and SNEGSKA (reference sequence). The CDR3 sequence is 14 residues long. J lost 2 bases, V lost 5 bases, and 3 bases had no gene match.